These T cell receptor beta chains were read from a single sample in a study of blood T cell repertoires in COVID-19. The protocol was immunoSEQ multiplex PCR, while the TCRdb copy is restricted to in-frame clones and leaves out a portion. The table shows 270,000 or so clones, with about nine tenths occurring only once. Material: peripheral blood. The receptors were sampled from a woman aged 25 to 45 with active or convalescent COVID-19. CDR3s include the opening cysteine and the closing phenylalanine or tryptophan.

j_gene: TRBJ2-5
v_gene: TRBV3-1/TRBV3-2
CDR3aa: CASSQEVARETQYF

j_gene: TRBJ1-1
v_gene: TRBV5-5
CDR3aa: CASSSDINAGAEAFF

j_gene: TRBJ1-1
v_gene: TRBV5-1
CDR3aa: CASSLAAGGANTEAFF

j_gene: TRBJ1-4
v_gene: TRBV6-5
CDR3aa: CASSYPRDRGNEKLFF

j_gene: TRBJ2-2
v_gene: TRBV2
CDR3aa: CASSEVGPQNTGELFF

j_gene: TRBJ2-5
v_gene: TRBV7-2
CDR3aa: CASSLAGGKETQYF

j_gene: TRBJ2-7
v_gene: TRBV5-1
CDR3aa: CASRRGQDSYEQYF

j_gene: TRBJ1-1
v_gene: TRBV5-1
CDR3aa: CASSRQGQEDTEAFF

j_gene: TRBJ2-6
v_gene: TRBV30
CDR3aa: CAWSVLGGRGGSGANVLTF

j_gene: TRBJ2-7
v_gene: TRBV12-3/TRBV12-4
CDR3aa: CASGDRGREQYF

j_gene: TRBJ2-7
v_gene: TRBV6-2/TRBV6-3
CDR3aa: CASSDRGVGYEQYF

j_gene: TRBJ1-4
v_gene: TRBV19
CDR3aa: CATRTGTGYEKLFF

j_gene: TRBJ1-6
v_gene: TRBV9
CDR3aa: CASSVDDTNSPLHF

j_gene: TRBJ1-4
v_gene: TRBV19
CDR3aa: CASSTSPGTDNEKLFF

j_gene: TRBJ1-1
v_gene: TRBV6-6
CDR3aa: CASVSTGGVGTFF

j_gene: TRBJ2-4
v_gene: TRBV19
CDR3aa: CASRELAGGRSEPKNIQYF

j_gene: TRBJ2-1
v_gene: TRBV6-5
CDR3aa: CASSYTSGDNEQFF

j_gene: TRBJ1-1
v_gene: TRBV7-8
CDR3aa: CASTPDGPLGAFF

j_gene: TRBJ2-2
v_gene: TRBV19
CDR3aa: CASRRGRDTGELFF

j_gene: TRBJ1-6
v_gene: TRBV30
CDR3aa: CAWGRQGKGSPLHF

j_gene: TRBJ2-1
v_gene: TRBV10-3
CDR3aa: CAISAEGNEQFF

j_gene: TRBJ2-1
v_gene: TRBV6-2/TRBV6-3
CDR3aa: CASSLDRAGYNEQFF

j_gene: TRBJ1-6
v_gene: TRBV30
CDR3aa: CACGRAYNSPLHF

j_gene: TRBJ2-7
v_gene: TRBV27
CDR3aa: CASSFRGGEQYF

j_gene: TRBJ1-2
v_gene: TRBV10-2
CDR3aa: CASSEPGQGGGYTF

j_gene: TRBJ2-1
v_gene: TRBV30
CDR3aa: CAWSARTFGTAGGNEQFF